The T cell receptor beta chain described here comes from a study of blood T cell repertoires in COVID-19 (TCRdb year 2020). Regarding the study in general: Samples from collaborators originated in the United States, Italy and Spain and spanned both the acute and convalescent phases of COVID-19. The dataset comprised deeply sampled blood TCRbeta repertoires from subjects exposed to, actively infected with, or recovered from COVID-19. Samples came from the ongoing ImmuneRACE study (first 160 participants) plus 1,254 subjects from 6 global collaborators. Where HLA class I and class II types were available, the types were taken from metadata supplied by the sample provider, not from assay-based typing. The repertoires were released in a freely available public database meant as a resource for research on the immune response to SARS-CoV-2. Nearly every sample came with metadata listing a de-identified subject ID, COVID-19 status, age in years and sex. The material from the prospective study consisted of cDNA or gDNA derived from T cells, B-cell-depleted T cells, or PBMCs. What the work shows at the level of the full study, not this receptor alone: How much clinical and demographic metadata was included differed by source and by participant, and the metadata was provided uncurated.

Remarks on this clone: The antigen it recognizes is unknown. No base quality values were provided; no much bigger clone lies one nucleotide off.

The immunoSEQ Assay, a bias-controlled multiplex PCR, was used to amplify TCRbeta CDR3 regions from genomic DNA. In the source study's methods: Within the assay, amplification of reference gene primers was used to estimate how many nucleated cells each sample contained. Sequence reads were collapsed and filtered to measure the absolute abundance of every unique TCRbeta CDR3 rearrangement. For each sample, productive Simpson clonality was calculated as the square root of Simpson's diversity index across productive rearrangements. This is the immuneACCESS table as TCRdb keeps it, with only in-frame sequences that have V and J called. A part of the clones is gone; compared with another copy, unresolved V genes explain less than half, and the rest is unexplained. Clonal size and the V and J genes are those of that table, whereas D and trimming came from the DNA. Present in this sample are 250,000 to 350,000 clones, about four fifths of which were seen just once. Together, the top ten hold 15% to 18% of the sample.

Ends trimmed: V by 0 bases, J by 3 bases; bases unmatched to a gene: 4. The CDR3 holds 16 amino acids from the cysteine to the phenylalanine. Only the CDR3 DNA is retained, 48 bases long and in frame from the first base. Via the germline V gene, CDR1 is SGHAT and CDR2 FQNNGV. One collaborating source in Seattle enrolled patients while the patients were actively infected and followed the patients over time throughout the course of disease. Whole blood was collected in K2EDTA tubes by collaborating institutions according to the institutions' own protocols. For TCRbeta analysis, collaborators shipped samples as frozen whole blood, isolated PBMCs, or DNA extracted from either of those sample types.

The sequenced material came from peripheral blood. This sequence was found in a person aged 70 to 85 with COVID-19, enrolled during active disease. In this chain, TRBV11-2 is recombined with TRBJ2-7; TRBD2 agrees with 11 junctional bases. The CDR3 is CASSLETSGGNYEQYF. The sequence in DNA is TGTGCCAGCAGCTTAGAAACTAGCGGGGGAAACTACGAGCAGTACTTC.